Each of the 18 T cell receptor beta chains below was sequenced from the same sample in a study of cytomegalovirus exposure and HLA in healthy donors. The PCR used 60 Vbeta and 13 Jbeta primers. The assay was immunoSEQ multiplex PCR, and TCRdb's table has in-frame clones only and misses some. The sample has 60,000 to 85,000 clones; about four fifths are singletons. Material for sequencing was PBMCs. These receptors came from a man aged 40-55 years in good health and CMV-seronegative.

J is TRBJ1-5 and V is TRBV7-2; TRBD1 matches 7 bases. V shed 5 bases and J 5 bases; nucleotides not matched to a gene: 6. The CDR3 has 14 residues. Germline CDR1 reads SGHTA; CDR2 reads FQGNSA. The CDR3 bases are TGTGCCAGCAGCCGACGACAGGGCGATCAGCCCCAGCATTTT. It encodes CASSRRQGDQPQHF.

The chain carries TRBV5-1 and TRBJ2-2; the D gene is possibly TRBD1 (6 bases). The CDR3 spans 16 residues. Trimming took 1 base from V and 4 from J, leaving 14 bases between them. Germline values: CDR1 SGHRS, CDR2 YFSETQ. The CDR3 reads CASSLFPLGGTGELFF. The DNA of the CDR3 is TGCGCCAGCAGCTTGTTTCCCCTAGGGGGCACCGGGGAGCTGTTTTTT.

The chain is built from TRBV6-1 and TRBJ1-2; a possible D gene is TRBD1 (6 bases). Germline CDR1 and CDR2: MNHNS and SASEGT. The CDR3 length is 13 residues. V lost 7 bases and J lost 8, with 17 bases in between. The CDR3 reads CASISWQGNGYTF. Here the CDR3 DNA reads TGTGCCAGCATTAGTTGGCAGGGGAACGGCTACACCTTC.

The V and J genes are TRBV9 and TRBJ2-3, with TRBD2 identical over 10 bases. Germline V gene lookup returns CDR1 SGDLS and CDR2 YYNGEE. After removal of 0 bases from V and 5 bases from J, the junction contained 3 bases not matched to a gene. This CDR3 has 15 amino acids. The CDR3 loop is CASSVGIAGGDTQYF. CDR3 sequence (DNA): TGTGCCAGCAGCGTAGGAATAGCGGGGGGAGATACGCAGTATTTT.

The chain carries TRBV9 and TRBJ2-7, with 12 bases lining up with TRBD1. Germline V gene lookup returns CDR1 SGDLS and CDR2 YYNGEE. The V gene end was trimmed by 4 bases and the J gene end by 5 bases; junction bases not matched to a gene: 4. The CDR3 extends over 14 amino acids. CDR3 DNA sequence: TGTGCCAGCAGCCTCCGGGACAGGGGGCACGAGCAGTACTTC. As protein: CASSLRDRGHEQYF.

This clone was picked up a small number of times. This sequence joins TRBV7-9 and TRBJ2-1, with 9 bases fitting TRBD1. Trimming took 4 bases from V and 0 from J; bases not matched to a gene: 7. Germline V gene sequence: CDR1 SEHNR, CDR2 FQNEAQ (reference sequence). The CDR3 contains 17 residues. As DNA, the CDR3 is TGTGCCAGCAGCTCTCCCGGGACAGGGTTCTCCTACAATGAGCAGTTCTTC. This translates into CASSSPGTGFSYNEQFF.

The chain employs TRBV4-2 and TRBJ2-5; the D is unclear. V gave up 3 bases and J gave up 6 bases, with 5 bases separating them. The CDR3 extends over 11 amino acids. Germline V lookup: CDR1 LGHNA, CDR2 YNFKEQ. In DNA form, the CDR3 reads TGTGCCAGCAGCCAGGAGAAGACCCAGTACTTC. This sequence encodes CASSQEKTQYF.

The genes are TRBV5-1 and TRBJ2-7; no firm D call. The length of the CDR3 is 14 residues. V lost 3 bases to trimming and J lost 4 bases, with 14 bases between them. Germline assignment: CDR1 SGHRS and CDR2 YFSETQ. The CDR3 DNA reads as TGCGCCAGCAGCTACCGGGTCTCCGCATACGAGCAGTACTTC. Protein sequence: CASSYRVSAYEQYF.

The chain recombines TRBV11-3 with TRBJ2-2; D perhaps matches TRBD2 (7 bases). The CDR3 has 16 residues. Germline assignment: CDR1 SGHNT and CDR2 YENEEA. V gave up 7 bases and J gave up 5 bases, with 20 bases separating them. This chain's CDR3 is CASTVGGGLTTGELFF. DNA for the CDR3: TGTGCCAGCACCGTCGGCGGGGGCCTAACAACCGGGGAGCTGTTTTTT. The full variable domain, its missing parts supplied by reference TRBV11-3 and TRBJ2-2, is EAGVVQSPRYKIIEKKQPVAFWCNPISGHNTLYWYLQNLGQGPELLIRYENEEAVDDSQLPKDRFSAERLKGVDSTLKIQPAELGDSAVYLCASTVGGGLTTGELFFGEGSRLTVL.

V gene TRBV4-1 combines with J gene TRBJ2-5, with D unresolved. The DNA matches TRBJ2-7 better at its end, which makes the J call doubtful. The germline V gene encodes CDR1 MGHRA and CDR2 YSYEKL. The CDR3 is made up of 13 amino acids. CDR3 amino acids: CASSQDLIYEQYF. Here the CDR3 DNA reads TGCGCCAGCAGCCAAGATCTGATCTACGAGCAGTACTTC.

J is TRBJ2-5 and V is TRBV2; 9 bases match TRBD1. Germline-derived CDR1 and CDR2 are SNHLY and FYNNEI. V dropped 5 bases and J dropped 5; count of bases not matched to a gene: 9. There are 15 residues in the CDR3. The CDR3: CASSTEGQGGETQYF. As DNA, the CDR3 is TGTGCCAGCAGTACGGAGGGACAGGGTGGGGAGACCCAGTACTTC.

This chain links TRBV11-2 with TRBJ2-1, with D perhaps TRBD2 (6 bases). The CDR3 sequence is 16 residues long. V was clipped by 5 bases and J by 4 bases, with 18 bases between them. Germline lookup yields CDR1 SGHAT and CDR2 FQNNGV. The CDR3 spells CASSALWRGFYNEQFF. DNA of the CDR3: TGTGCCAGCAGCGCCTTATGGCGGGGTTTTTACAATGAGCAGTTCTTC.

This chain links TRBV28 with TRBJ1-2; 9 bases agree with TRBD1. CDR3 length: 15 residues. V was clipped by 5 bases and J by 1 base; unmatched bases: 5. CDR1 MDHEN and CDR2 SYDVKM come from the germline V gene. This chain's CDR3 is CASSQGTGYNYGYTF. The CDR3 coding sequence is TGTGCCAGCAGTCAGGGGACAGGGTATAACTATGGCTACACCTTC.

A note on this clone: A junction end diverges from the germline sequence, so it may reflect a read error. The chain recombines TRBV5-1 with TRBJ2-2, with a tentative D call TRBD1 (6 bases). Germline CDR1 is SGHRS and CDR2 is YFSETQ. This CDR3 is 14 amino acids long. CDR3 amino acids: CASSRGQSTGELLF. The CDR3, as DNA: TGCGCCAGCAGCAGGGGACAATCCACCGGGGAGCTGCTTTTT.

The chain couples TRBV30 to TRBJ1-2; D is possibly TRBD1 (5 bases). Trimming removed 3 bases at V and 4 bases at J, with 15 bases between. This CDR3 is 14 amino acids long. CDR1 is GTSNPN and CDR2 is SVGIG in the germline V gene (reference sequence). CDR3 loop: CAWRGTLSSYGYTF. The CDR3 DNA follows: TGTGCCTGGAGAGGGACTCTTTCATCCTATGGCTACACCTTC. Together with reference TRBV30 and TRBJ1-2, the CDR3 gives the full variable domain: SQTIHQWPATLVQPVGSPLSLECTVEGTSNPNLYWYRQAAGRGLQLLFYSVGIGQISSEVPQNLSASRPQDRQFILSSKKLLLSDSGFYLCAWRGTLSSYGYTFGSGTRLTVV.

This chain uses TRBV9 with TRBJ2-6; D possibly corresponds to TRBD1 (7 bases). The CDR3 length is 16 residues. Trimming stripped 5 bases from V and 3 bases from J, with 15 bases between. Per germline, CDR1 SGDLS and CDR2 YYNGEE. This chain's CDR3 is CASRPGGGIGANVLTF. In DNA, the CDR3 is TGTGCCAGCAGACCCGGAGGGGGCATTGGGGCCAACGTCCTGACTTTC.

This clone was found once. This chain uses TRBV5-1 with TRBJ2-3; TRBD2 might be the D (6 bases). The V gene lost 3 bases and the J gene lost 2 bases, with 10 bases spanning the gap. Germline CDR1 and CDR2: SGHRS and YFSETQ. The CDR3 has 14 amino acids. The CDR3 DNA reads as TGCGCCAGCAGCTCCCCGGGGGTCACAGATACGCAGTATTTT. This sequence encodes CASSSPGVTDTQYF. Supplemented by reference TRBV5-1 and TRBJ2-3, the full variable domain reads KAGVTQTPRYLIKTRGQQVTLSCSPISGHRSVSWYQQTPGQGLQFLFEYFSETQRNKGNFPGRFSGRQFSNSRSEMNVSTLELGDSALYLCASSSPGVTDTQYFGPGTRLTVL.

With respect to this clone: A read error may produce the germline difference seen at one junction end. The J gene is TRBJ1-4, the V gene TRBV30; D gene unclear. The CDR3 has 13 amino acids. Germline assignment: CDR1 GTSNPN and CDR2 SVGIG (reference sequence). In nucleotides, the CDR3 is TGTGCCTGGAGTGCCGGGAGTCTAGGAGAAACTGTTTTT. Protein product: CAWSAGSLGETVF.